Listed below are T cell receptor beta chains from one sample, sequenced in a study of blood T cell repertoires in COVID-19. Measured with immunoSEQ multiplex PCR; TCRdb has only the in-frame clones, and not every one. This sample has fewer than 30,000 clones, with about 92% found just once. The sequencing sample was made of peripheral blood. The receptor set was obtained from a human donor in a cohort sampled during active COVID-19. CDR3s include the opening cysteine and the closing phenylalanine or tryptophan. D genes are given only for firm matches. Size is omitted from some rows. Given values are once, few, many or a class for expanded clones.

V: TRBV7-2; size: NA; J: TRBJ2-2; D: TRBD1; CDR3: CASSPGQVNTGELFF; DNA: TGTGCCAGCAGCCCCGGACAGGTGAACACCGGGGAGCTGTTTTTT
V: TRBV6-5; size: once; J: TRBJ2-7; D: TRBD1; CDR3: CASSYSWTGGSHQYF; DNA: TGTGCCAGCAGTTACTCATGGACAGGAGGCAGCCACCAGTACTTC
V: TRBV7-3; size: NA; J: TRBJ2-6; D: NA; CDR3: CASSRRGQPNFGANVLTF; DNA: TGTGCCAGCAGCCGCAGAGGACAGCCTAACTTCGGGGCCAACGTCCTGACTTTC
V: TRBV5-1; size: NA; J: TRBJ2-7; D: NA; CDR3: CASSLPGSSYEQYF; DNA: TGCGCCAGCAGCTTGCCCGGTAGCTCCTACGAGCAGTACTTC
V: TRBV28; size: NA; J: TRBJ2-1; D: TRBD2; CDR3: CASSPTFLAGEGNEQFF; DNA: TGTGCCAGCAGTCCAACCTTTCTAGCGGGAGAAGGCAATGAGCAGTTCTTC
V: TRBV11-3; size: once; J: TRBJ1-4; D: NA; CDR3: CASSLRQHEKLFF; DNA: TGTGCCAGCAGCTTGAGACAGCATGAAAAACTGTTTTTT
V: TRBV6-5; size: once; J: TRBJ1-1; D: NA; CDR3: CASSSGHRNTEAFF; DNA: TGTGCCAGCAGTTCGGGACACCGGAACACTGAAGCTTTCTTT
V: TRBV7-9; size: NA; J: TRBJ1-2; D: TRBD1; CDR3: CASSSTGGGYGYTF; DNA: TGTGCCAGCAGCAGTACAGGGGGCGGGTATGGCTACACCTTC
V: TRBV20-1; size: NA; J: TRBJ2-5; D: NA; CDR3: CSASASGVETQYF; DNA: TGCAGTGCTAGTGCATCAGGGGTAGAGACCCAGTACTTC
V: TRBV6-2/TRBV6-3; size: NA; J: TRBJ2-7; D: NA; CDR3: CASSYSKLDSGYEQYF; DNA: TGTGCCAGCAGTTACTCGAAGTTAGACTCCGGCTACGAGCAGTACTTC
V: TRBV28; size: NA; J: TRBJ1-1; D: NA; CDR3: CASSFFGQLNTEAFF; DNA: TGTGCCAGCAGTTTTTTTGGACAGCTGAACACTGAAGCTTTCTTT
V: TRBV28; size: once; J: TRBJ2-7; D: NA; CDR3: CASSSSRQALSYEQYF; DNA: TGTGCCAGCAGTTCCTCGAGACAGGCCCTCTCCTACGAGCAGTACTTC